The 23 T cell receptor beta chains below all came from one sample that was sequenced in a study of T cell repertoires in cytomegalovirus infection. TCRdb reanalysed the reads using MiXCR and keeps one entry per CDR3 protein. The table shows under 200,000 distinct CDR3 sequences, with 8.5% to 10% occurring only once. Sequencing was carried out using PBMCs. The receptor set was obtained from a human donor in good health (CMV status not recorded). Some clones in this sample may be carry-over from other donors' samples.

At least ten counts were recorded for this clonotype. J is TRBJ1-4 and V is TRBV2, with a tentative D call TRBD1 (5 bases). V lost 6 bases to trimming and J lost 5 bases, with 19 bases between them. CDR1 and CDR2 from the germline V gene are SNHLY and FYNNEI. The CDR3 extends over 16 amino acids. CDR3 region: CASRPLVGRANEKLFF. The CDR3 region has the DNA TGTGCCAGCAGGCCCCTAGTAGGCAGGGCCAATGAAAAACTGTTTTTT.

This clonotype was counted many times. This chain uses TRBV7-8 with TRBJ2-2; D perhaps matches TRBD2 (6 bases). The CDR3 extends over 15 amino acids. Germline V gene data show CDR1 as SGHVS and CDR2 as FQNEAQ. V was cut by 2 bases and J by 4 bases, with 11 bases left in between. The CDR3 nucleotides are TGTGCCAGCAGCTTATTCTCAGCGGGCACCGGGGAGCTGTTTTTT. It is translated as CASSLFSAGTGELFF.

In its sample, this clonotype was seen many times. This chain uses TRBV12-3 or TRBV12-4 with TRBJ2-5, with 14 bases aligning to TRBD2. The junction had 5 bases not matched to a gene; V was cut back by 6 bases and J by 2 bases. This CDR3 is built from 16 residues. The CDR3: CASSPGLAGAQETQYF. CDR3 sequence (DNA): TGTGCCAGCAGCCCGGGACTAGCGGGGGCTCAAGAGACCCAGTACTTC.

Ten or more counts support this clonotype. V gene TRBV11-2 combines with J gene TRBJ2-2; 12 nucleotides agree with TRBD2. Germline V lookup: CDR1 SGHAT, CDR2 FQNNGV. Germline trimming cut 3 bases from V and 2 bases from J; bases unmatched to any gene: 10. The CDR3 is 19 amino acids. The CDR3 DNA sequence: TGTGCCAGCAGCTTGCTCCTAGGACTAGCGGGGACAAACACCGGGGAGCTGTTTTTT. This encodes CASSLLLGLAGTNTGELFF.

Only a few counts were recorded for this clonotype. The CDR3, as DNA: TGTGCCACCAGTTCGACAGGGTTAGGCAATCAGCCCCAGCATTTT. This gives the protein CATSSTGLGNQPQHF. The gene calls are TRBV24-1 and TRBJ1-5; 7 bases fit TRBD1. CDR1 and CDR2 from the germline V gene are KGHDR and SFDVKD. This CDR3 comprises 15 residues. V shed 6 bases and J 2 bases; nucleotides not matched to a gene: 6.

The chain uses TRBV2 and TRBJ2-1; 8 bases agree with TRBD1. The ends lost 8 bases at V and 2 bases at J; junction bases unmatched: 2. Germline loops: CDR1 SNHLY, CDR2 FYNNEI. There are 13 residues in the CDR3. CDR3 coding DNA: TGTGCCAGCCGACAGGGGACCTACAATGAGCAGTTCTTC. Amino acids: CASRQGTYNEQFF.

Ten or more counts support this clonotype. This rearrangement joins TRBV7-6 to TRBJ1-2; no reliable D call. The CDR3 is 13 residues long. CDR1 and CDR2 (germline): SGHVS, FNYEAQ. V was pared by 1 base and J by 6 bases, with 9 bases between. The CDR3 protein is CASSLDRVNGYTF. DNA for the CDR3: TGTGCCAGCAGCTTAGACAGAGTTAATGGCTACACCTTC.

This clonotype was seen a few times. This chain connects TRBV25-1 to TRBJ1-2; D is unclear. The V gene's germline CDR1 is MGHDK and CDR2 SYGVNS. The CDR3 sequence is 13 residues long. Trimming took off 8 bases at V and 8 bases at J, with 18 bases between the two ends. The CDR3 protein is CASVGSGGRGYTF. CDR3 nucleotide sequence: TGTGCCAGCGTCGGCTCAGGCGGTAGAGGCTACACCTTC.

This clonotype was counted many times. This chain connects TRBV7-8 to TRBJ2-1, with D perhaps TRBD2 (5 bases). Looked up from germline, CDR1 is SGHVS and CDR2 is FQNEAQ. The CDR3 is 16 residues long. The V end was cut by 1 base, the J end by 2 bases, with 12 bases between. The CDR3 spells CASSLGEGIPYNEQFF. CDR3 bases: TGTGCCAGCAGCTTAGGTGAGGGAATCCCCTACAATGAGCAGTTCTTC. The entire variable domain, with the rest obtained from reference TRBV7-8 and TRBJ2-1, is as follows: GAGVSQSPRYKVAKRGQDVALRCDPISGHVSLFWYQQALGQGPEFLTYFQNEAQLDKSGLPSDRFFAERPEGSVSTLKIQRTQQEDSAVYLCASSLGEGIPYNEQFFGPGTRLTVL.

This chain connects TRBV20-1 to TRBJ1-5, with D perhaps matching TRBD1 (6 bases). V was shortened by 6 bases and J by 0 bases, with 15 bases between the two germline ends. The CDR3 runs to 15 residues. CDR1 is DFQATT, CDR2 SNEGSKA, per germline (reference sequence). The CDR3 DNA sequence: TGCAGTGCAACCGTTCCGGGGGCTAGCAATCAGCCCCAGCATTTT. Translation gives CSATVPGASNQPQHF.

This clonotype has a handful of counts. The chain has TRBV4-3 and TRBJ2-3, with D perhaps given as TRBD1 or TRBD2 (6 bases each). CDR3 length equals 15 residues. The ends were cut back, 0 bases at V and 5 bases at J, with 12 bases in the middle. Germline V gene sequence: CDR1 LGHNA, CDR2 YSLEER. The CDR3 nucleotides read TGCGCCAGCAGCCAAGAGGGGGGCCGATTAGATACGCAGTATTTT. It is translated as CASSQEGGRLDTQYF.

This clonotype was detected many times. The rearrangement uses TRBV7-2 and TRBJ1-2; D not resolved. The CDR3 has 15 amino acids. CDR1 and CDR2 from the germline V gene are SGHTA and FQGNSA. V was pared by 2 bases and J by 6 bases, with 16 bases between. CDR3 in amino acids: CASSLSYDPRDGYTF. DNA of the CDR3: TGTGCCAGCAGCTTATCGTACGACCCACGCGATGGCTACACCTTC.

This clonotype has at least ten counts. The chain combines TRBV7-2 with TRBJ2-3, with TRBD2 matching 11 bases. The CDR3 covers 18 residues. V shed 1 base, J shed 4 bases, and the junction held 10 bases outside the gene matches. The germline CDR1 and CDR2 sequences are SGHTA and FQGNSA. CDR3 amino acids: CASSLGLGPGLAADTQYF. The CDR3 region has the DNA TGTGCCAGCAGCTTAGGGCTCGGTCCGGGACTAGCGGCAGATACGCAGTATTTT.

This clonotype was counted many times. This rearrangement joins TRBV7-6 to TRBJ2-6; 8 bases fit TRBD1. CDR3 size: 17 residues. V shed 5 bases, J shed 2 bases, and the junction held 8 bases outside the gene matches. Germline-derived CDR1 and CDR2 are SGHVS and FNYEAQ. CDR3 loop: CASSQRTGQTGANVLTF. DNA for the CDR3: TGTGCCAGCAGCCAACGGACAGGGCAAACTGGGGCCAACGTCCTGACTTTC.

This clonotype was seen at least ten times. The chain recombines TRBV20-1 with TRBJ2-5, with 8 bases matching TRBD2. Germline lookup yields CDR1 DFQATT and CDR2 SNEGSKA (reference sequence). The CDR3 spans 16 residues. J gave up 1 base and V 0 bases, and 7 bases lay outside the gene matches. CDR3 nucleotide sequence: TGCAGTGCTAGAGACCCCGCGGGGGGATTCCAAGAGACCCAGTACTTC. Its protein is CSARDPAGGFQETQYF.

The J gene is TRBJ1-4, the V gene TRBV6-1; no clear D. This CDR3 is built from 14 residues. Germline V gene data show CDR1 as MNHNS and CDR2 as SASEGT. Trimming took off 1 base at V and 2 bases at J, with 5 bases between the two ends. CDR3 protein: CASSEGQTNEKLFF. The CDR3 nucleotides read TGTGCCAGCAGTGAAGGGCAGACTAATGAAAAACTGTTTTTT.

The chain links TRBV20-1 to TRBJ2-3, with 7 bases lining up with TRBD2. After removal of 4 bases from V and 0 bases from J, the junction contained 7 bases not matched to a gene. The CDR3 spans 15 residues. From germline, CDR1 is DFQATT and CDR2 SNEGSKA (reference sequence). CDR3 amino acids: CSAKTGTTSTDTQYF. The CDR3 DNA follows: TGCAGTGCTAAGACGGGGACTACTAGCACAGATACGCAGTATTTT.

The CDR3 DNA reads TGTGCCAGCAGAAAAGGGCGGACTGAAGCTTTCTTT. Its translation is CASRKGRTEAFF. The chain links TRBV7-2 to TRBJ1-1, with D unclear. With 6 bases removed from V and 5 bases from J, the gap between germline ends came to 10 bases. This CDR3 is 12 amino acids long. CDR1 and CDR2 from the germline V gene are SGHTA and FQGNSA.

This clonotype has only a few counts. V usage is TRBV6-5 and J usage is TRBJ2-5; 12 positions match TRBD2. Germline CDR1 MNHEY, CDR2 SVGAGI. This CDR3 comprises 17 residues. After removal of 5 bases from V and 1 base from J, the junction contained 8 bases not matched to a gene. The CDR3 reads CASSLNPGLAGQETQYF. CDR3 nucleotide sequence: TGTGCCAGCAGTCTGAACCCGGGACTAGCGGGCCAAGAGACCCAGTACTTC.

This clonotype came up many times. The DNA of the CDR3 is TGTGCCAGCAGCTTAGTATTGGGGGGCTGGAACACTGAAGCTTTCTTT. It yields the protein CASSLVLGGWNTEAFF. The rearrangement joins TRBV7-2 to TRBJ1-1; possibly TRBD1 for D (6 bases). V shed 1 base and J shed 1 base, with 13 bases lying between them. The germline gives CDR1 SGHTA, CDR2 FQGNSA. The CDR3 is 16 residues long.

The chain combines TRBV6-2 or TRBV6-3 with TRBJ2-5; the D is unclear. The V end was cut by 2 bases, the J end by 4 bases, with 5 bases between. Germline V gives CDR1 MNHEY, CDR2 SVGEGT. This CDR3 spans 12 amino acids. Written as DNA, the CDR3 is TGTGCCAGCAGTTACGCTACAGAGACCCAGTACTTC. Its translation: CASSYATETQYF.

This clonotype was counted at least ten times. V usage is TRBV28 and J usage is TRBJ1-3; D not resolved. The V end was cut by 7 bases, the J end by 7 bases, with 17 bases between. Germline CDR1 reads MDHEN; CDR2 reads SYDVKM. This CDR3 has 14 amino acids. CDR3 amino acids: CASISASEGNTIYF. The CDR3 nucleotides are TGTGCCAGCATTTCGGCCTCCGAAGGGAACACCATATATTTT.

In this sample, this clonotype turned up many times. The chain is built from TRBV11-2 and TRBJ2-5; TRBD1 aligns across 11 bases. V lost 6 bases and J lost 5; bases outside the gene matches: 5. This CDR3 region has 14 residues. CDR1 is SGHAT and CDR2 is FQNNGV in the germline V gene. CDR3 nucleotide sequence: TGTGCCAGCAGGGGACAGGGGGAGGGGGAGACCCAGTACTTC. Its protein product is CASRGQGEGETQYF.